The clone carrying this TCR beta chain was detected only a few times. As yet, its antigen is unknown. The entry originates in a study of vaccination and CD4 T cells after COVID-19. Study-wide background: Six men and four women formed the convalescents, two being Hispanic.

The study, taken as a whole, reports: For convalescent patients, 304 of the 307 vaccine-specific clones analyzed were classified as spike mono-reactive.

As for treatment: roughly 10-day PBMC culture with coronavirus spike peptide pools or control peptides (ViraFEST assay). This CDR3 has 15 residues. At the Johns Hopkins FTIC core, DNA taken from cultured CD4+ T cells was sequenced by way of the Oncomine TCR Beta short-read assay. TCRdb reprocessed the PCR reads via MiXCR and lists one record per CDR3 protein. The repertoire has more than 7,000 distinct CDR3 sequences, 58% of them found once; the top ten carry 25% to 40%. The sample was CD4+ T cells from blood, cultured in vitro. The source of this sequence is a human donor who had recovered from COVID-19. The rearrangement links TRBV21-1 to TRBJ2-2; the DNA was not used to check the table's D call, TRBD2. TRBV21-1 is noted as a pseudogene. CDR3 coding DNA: TGTGCCAGTGAGCTAGCGGGCCAGGACACCGGGGAGCTGTTTTTT. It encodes CASELAGQDTGELFF.